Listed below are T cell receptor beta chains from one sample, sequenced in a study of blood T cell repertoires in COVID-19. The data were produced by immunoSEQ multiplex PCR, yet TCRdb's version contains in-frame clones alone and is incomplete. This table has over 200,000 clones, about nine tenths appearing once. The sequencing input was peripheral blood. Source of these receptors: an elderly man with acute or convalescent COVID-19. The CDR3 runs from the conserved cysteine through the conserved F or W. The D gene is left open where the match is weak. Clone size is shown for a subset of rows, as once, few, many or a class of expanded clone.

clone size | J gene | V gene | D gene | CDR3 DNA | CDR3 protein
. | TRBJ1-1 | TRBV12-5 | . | TGTGCTAGTGGTTTGGGACAGAGGAACACTGAAGCTTTCTTT | CASGLGQRNTEAFF
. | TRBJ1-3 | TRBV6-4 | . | TGTGCCAGCAGTGACTTGACCACAGGGTTAGCTGGAAACACCATATATTTT | CASSDLTTGLAGNTIYF
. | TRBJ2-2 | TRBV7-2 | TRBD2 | TGTGCCAGCAGCTTAGTAGCGGGAGTTACCGGGGAGCTGTTTTTT | CASSLVAGVTGELFF
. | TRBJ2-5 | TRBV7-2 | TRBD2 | TGTGCCAGCAGCGGGCTAGCGGGCATCAAGACCCAGTACTTC | CASSGLAGIKTQYF
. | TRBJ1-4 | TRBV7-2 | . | TGTGCCAGCAGCCAGGGGACTAATGAAAAACTGTTTTTT | CASSQGTNEKLFF
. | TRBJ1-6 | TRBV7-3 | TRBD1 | TGTGCCAGCAGCAAAAGGGGACAGGGGAATTCACCCCTCCACTTT | CASSKRGQGNSPLHF
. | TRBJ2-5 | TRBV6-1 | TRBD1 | TGTGCCAGCAGTGTTCCGGGGGACAGGGGGGGCATTTTTGGGACCCAGTACTTC | CASSVPGDRGGIFGTQYF
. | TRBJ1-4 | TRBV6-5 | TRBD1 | TGTGCCAGCTTGGACAGGGACTTTGAAAAACTGTTTTTT | CASLDRDFEKLFF
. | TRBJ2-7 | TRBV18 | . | TGTGCCAGCTCACCAACAGGCACCTACGAGCAGTACTTC | CASSPTGTYEQYF
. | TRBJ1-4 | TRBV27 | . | TGTGCCAGCAGATCCGAGGGGGGGGCGCGAGAAAAACTGTTTTTT | CASRSEGGAREKLFF
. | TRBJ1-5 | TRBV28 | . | TGTGCCAGCAGCTCGACAGGTAGCAATCAGCCCCAGCATTTT | CASSSTGSNQPQHF
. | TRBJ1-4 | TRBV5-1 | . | TGCGCCAGCAGCTTGGAAGTTGGGGGACTTTATGAAAAACTGTTTTTT | CASSLEVGGLYEKLFF
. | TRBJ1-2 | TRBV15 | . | TGTGCCACCAGCAGGGCCGGCGGGTCGGGGTATGGCTACACCTTC | CATSRAGGSGYGYTF
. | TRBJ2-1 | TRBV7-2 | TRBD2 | TGTGCCAGCAGCATGGGACTAGTGGATGAGCAGTTCTTC | CASSMGLVDEQFF
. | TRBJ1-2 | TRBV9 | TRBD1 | TGTGCCAGCAGCCCTCGACAGGGAAGCTATGGCTACACCTTC | CASSPRQGSYGYTF
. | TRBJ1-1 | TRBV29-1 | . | TGCAGCGTTGGTGGTTGGGAGATGGGGAACACTGAAGCTTTCTTT | CSVGGWEMGNTEAFF
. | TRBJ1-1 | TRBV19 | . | TGTGCCAGTAGTCCGGCAAGTAGCAGGGGCGCTGAAGCTTTCTTT | CASSPASSRGAEAFF
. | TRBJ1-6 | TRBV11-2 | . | TGTGCCAGCAGCTTAGGTACAAATTCACCCCTCCACTTT | CASSLGTNSPLHF
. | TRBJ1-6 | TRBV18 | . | TGTGCCAGCTCACAGAGCTCCTATAATTCACCCCTCCACTTT | CASSQSSYNSPLHF
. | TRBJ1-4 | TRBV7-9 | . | TGTGCCAGCAGCGTGGGAGGTTCCGGTGAAAAACTGTTTTTT | CASSVGGSGEKLFF
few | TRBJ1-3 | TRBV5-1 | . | TGCGCCAGCAGCTTTACGGGTGCTGGAAACACCATATATTTT | CASSFTGAGNTIYF
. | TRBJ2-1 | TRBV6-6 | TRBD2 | TGTGCCAGCAGTTACTCGGCCCTAGCGGGAGCCGGTGAGCAGTTCTTC | CASSYSALAGAGEQFF
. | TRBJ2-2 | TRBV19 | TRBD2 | TGTGCCAGTAGGGCTAGCGGGAGGTACACCGGGGAGCTGTTTTTT | CASRASGRYTGELFF
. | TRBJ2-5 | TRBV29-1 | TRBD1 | TGCAGCGCACGGACAGGGGTGGCAGAGACCCAGTACTTC | CSARTGVAETQYF
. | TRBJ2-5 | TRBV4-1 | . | TGCGCCAGCAGCCAAGAAACGAGACTAGGGAAAGAGACCCAGTACTTC | CASSQETRLGKETQYF
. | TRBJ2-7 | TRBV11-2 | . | TGTGCCAGCAGCTTAACGCGGGGCTCCTACGAGCAGTACTTC | CASSLTRGSYEQYF
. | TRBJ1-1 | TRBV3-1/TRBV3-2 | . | TGTGCCAGCAGCCAACCCGGTGTGGTTTTGAACACTGAAGCTTTCTTT | CASSQPGVVLNTEAFF
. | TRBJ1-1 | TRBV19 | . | TGTGCCAGTAGTACGGGGGACTCTATGAACACTGAAGCTTTCTTT | CASSTGDSMNTEAFF
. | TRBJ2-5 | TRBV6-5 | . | TGTGCCAGCAGGGCAACAGGTTACCAAGAGACCCAGTACTTC | CASRATGYQETQYF
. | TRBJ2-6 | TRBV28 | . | TGTGCCAGCAGTCCACCGACAGTAACTGGGGCCAACGTCCTGACTTTC | CASSPPTVTGANVLTF
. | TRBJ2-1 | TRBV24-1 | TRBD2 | TGTGCCACCAGTGATTCAATTCGGGAGGGGGTGTTCTTC | CATSDSIREGVFF
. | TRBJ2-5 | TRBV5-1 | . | TGCGCCAGCAGTGAGAGCGCGGCTAGGAGGTGGGAGACCCAGTACTTC | CASSESAARRWETQYF
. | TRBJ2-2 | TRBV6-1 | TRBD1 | TGTGCCAGCAGTGAATACAGGGGGCCTTGGAGTAACACCGGGGAGCTGTTTTTT | CASSEYRGPWSNTGELFF
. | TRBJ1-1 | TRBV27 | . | TGTGCCAGCCGTGAGCTATCGCGGAGCCCGAACACTGAAGCTTTCTTT | CASRELSRSPNTEAFF
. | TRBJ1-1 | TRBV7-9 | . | TGTGCCAGCAGCTTAGAATCGGTGAACACTGAAGCTTTCTTT | CASSLESVNTEAFF
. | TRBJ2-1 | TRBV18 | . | TGTGCCAGCTCACCACGTAGTCGGGAGTATGAGCAGTTCTTC | CASSPRSREYEQFF
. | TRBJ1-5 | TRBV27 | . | TGTGCCAGCAGTTTTGGGGGGGGTAGCAATCAGCCCCAGCATTTT | CASSFGGGSNQPQHF
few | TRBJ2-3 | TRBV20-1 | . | TGCAGTGCTAGGTTCCGGGATACGCAGTATTTT | CSARFRDTQYF
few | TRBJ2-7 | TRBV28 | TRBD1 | TGTGCCAGCAGTTCGATTGACAGGGGGAAATCCTACGAGCAGTACTTC | CASSSIDRGKSYEQYF
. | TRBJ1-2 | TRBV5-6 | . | TGTGCCAGCAGCGCCCTAACTGGACACCCCAACTATGGCTACACCTTC | CASSALTGHPNYGYTF
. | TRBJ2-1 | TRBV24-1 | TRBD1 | TGTGCCACCAGTGATGGGACAGGGGAGTCCTACAATGAGCAGTTCTTC | CATSDGTGESYNEQFF
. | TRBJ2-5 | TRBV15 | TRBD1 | TGTGCCACCAGCAGAGCAGGGGGCGCGTGGGAGACCCAGTACTTC | CATSRAGGAWETQYF